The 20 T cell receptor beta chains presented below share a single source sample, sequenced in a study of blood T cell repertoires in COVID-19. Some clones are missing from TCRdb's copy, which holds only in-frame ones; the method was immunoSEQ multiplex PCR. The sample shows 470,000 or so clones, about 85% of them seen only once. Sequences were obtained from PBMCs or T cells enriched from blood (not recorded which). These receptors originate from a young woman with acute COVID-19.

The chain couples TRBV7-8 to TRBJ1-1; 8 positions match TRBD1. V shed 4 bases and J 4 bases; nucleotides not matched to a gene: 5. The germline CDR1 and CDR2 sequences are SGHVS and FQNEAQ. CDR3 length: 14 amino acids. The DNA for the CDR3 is TGTGCCAGCAGCTCGCAGGGGGCTGGCACTGAAGCTTTCTTT. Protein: CASSSQGAGTEAFF.

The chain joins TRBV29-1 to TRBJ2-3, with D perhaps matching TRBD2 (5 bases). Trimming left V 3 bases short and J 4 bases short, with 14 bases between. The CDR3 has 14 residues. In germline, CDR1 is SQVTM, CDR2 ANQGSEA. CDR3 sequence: CSVDRLPNPDTQYF. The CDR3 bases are TGCAGCGTTGATAGACTACCGAATCCAGATACGCAGTATTTT.

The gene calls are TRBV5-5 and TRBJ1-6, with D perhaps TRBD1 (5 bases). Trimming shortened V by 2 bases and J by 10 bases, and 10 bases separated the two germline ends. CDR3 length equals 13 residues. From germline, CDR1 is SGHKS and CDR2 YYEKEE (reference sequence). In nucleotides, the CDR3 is TGTGCCAGCAGCTTCCAGGGTGAATCACCCCTCCACTTT. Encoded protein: CASSFQGESPLHF.

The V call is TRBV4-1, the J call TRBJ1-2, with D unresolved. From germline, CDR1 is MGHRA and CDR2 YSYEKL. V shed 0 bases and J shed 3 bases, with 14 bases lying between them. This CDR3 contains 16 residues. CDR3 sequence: CASSQDLGRIYYGYTF. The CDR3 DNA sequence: TGCGCCAGCAGCCAAGATCTGGGCAGAATATACTATGGCTACACCTTC.

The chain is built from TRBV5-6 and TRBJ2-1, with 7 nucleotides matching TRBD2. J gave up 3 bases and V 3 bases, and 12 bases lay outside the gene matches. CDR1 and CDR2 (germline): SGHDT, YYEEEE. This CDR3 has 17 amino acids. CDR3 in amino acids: CASSWTAGRDRYNEQFF. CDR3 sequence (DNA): TGTGCCAGCAGCTGGACGGCGGGGAGGGACCGCTACAATGAGCAGTTCTTC.

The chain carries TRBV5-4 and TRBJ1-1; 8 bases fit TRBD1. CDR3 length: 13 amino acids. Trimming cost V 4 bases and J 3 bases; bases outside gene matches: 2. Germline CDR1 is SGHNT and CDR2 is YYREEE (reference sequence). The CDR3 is CASSGQGYTEAFF. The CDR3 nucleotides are TGTGCCAGCAGCGGACAGGGATACACTGAAGCTTTCTTT.

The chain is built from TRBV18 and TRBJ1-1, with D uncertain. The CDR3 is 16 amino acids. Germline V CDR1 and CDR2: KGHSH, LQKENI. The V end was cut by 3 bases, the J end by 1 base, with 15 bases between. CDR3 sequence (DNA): TGTGCCAGCTCACCGGGCGGTGGACTCCAGAACACTGAAGCTTTCTTT. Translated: CASSPGGGLQNTEAFF. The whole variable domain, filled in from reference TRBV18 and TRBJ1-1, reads NAGVMQNPRHLVRRRGQEARLRCSPMKGHSHVYWYRQLPEEGLKFMVYLQKENIIDESGMPKERFSAEFPKEGPSILRIQQVVRGDSAAYFCASSPGGGLQNTEAFFGQGTRLTVV.

The CDR3 protein is CASSLVTGLGEKLFF. The CDR3 DNA reads as TGTGCCAGCAGCTTGGTGACAGGGCTGGGTGAAAAACTGTTTTTT. The rearrangement joins TRBV5-4 to TRBJ1-4, with 7 bases identical to TRBD1. V was clipped by 0 bases and J by 7 bases; unmatched bases: 6. The CDR3 consists of 15 residues. CDR1 SGHNT and CDR2 YYREEE come from the germline V gene (reference sequence).

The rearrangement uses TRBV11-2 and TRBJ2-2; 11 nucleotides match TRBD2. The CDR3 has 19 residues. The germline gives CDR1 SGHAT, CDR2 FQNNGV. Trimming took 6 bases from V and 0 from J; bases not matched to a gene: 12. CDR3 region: CASRSWGLADLANTGELFF. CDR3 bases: TGTGCCAGCAGATCCTGGGGACTAGCGGATCTCGCGAACACCGGGGAGCTGTTTTTT.

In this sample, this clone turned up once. CDR3 residues: CASTPVGGGSYEQYF. The CDR3 DNA reads as TGCGCCAGCACCCCGGTCGGCGGGGGCTCCTACGAGCAGTACTTC. This chain joins TRBV4-1 and TRBJ2-7; 7 bases match TRBD2. In germline, CDR1 is MGHRA, CDR2 YSYEKL. The J segment lost 0 bases and the V segment lost 7 bases, leaving 9 bases of the junction unmatched. The CDR3 has 15 amino acids.

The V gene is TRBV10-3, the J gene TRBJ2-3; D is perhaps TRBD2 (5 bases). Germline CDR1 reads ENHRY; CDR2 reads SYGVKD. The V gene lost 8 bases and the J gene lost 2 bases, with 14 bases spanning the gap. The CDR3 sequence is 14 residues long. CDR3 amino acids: CAIGSEGSTDTQYF. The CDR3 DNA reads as TGTGCCATCGGGAGCGAAGGGTCCACAGATACGCAGTATTTT.

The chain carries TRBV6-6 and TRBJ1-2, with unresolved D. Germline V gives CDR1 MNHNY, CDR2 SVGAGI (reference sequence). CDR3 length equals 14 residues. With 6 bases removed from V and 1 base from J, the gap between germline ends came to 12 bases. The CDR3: CASRLSRGNYGYTF. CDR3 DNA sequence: TGTGCCAGCAGACTCAGTCGGGGTAACTATGGCTACACCTTC.

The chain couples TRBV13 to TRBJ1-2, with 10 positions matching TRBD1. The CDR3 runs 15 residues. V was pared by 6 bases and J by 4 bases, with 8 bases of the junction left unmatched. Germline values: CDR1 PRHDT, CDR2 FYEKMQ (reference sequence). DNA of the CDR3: TGTGCCAGCAGTCCGGGACAGGGGCTAGGCTATGGCTACACCTTC. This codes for CASSPGQGLGYGYTF.

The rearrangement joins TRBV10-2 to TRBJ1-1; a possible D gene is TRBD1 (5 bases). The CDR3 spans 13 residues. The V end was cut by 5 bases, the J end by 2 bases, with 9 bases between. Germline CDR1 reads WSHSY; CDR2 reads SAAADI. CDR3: CASSTGDNTEAFF. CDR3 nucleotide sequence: TGCGCCAGCAGTACAGGTGATAACACTGAAGCTTTCTTT.

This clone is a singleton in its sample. The CDR3, as DNA: TGTGCCATAAACCAGGGGTTCTCTGGAAACACCATATATTTT. Protein product: CAINQGFSGNTIYF. This chain connects TRBV2 to TRBJ1-3, with D tentatively TRBD1 (6 bases). V was clipped by 10 bases and J by 0 bases, with 13 bases between them. From germline, CDR1 is SNHLY and CDR2 FYNNEI. The CDR3 sequence is 14 residues long.

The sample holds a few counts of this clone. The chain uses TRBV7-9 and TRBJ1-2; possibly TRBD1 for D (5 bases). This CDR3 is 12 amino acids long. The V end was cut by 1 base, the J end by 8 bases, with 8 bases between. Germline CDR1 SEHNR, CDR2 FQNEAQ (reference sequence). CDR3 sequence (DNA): TGTGCCAGCAGCTTAGACAGGCAAGGCTACACCTTC. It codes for CASSLDRQGYTF.

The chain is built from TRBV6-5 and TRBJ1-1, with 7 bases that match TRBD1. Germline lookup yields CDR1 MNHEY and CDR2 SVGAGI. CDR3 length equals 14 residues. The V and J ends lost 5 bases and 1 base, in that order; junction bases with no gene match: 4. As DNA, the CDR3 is TGTGCCAGCAGTACTTGGACAGGGAACACTGAAGCTTTCTTT. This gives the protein CASSTWTGNTEAFF.

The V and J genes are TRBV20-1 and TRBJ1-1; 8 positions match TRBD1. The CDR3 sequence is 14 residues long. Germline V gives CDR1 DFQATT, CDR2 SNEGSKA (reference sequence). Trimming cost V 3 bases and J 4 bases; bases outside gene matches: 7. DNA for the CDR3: TGCAGTGCTAGTAGGACAGGGAGACCCACTGAAGCTTTCTTT. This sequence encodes CSASRTGRPTEAFF.

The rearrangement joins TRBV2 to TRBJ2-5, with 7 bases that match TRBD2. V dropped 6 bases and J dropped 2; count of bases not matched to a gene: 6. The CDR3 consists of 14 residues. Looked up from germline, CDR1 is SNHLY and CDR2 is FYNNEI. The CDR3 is CASRGRGKQETQYF. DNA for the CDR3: TGTGCCAGCAGGGGGCGGGGGAAGCAAGAGACCCAGTACTTC.

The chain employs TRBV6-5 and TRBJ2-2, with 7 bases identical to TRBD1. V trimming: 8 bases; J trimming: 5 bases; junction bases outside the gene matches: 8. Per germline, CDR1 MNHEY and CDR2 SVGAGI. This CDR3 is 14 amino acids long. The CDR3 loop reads CASDRDSTTGELFF. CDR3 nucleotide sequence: TGTGCCAGCGACAGGGACAGTACAACCGGGGAGCTGTTTTTT.